Following are 2 T cell receptor beta chains from one sample sequenced in a study of radiation and T cells in renal cell carcinoma. Stated time point: blood 2 weeks post-SBRT. Indicated treatment: 15 Gy SBRT to primary tumor, nephrectomy 4 weeks later. Repertoires were generated with immunoSEQ multiplex PCR, while TCRdb's copy carries only in-frame clones and drops some. Here the sample spans 150,000 to 180,000 clones, roughly 87% being singletons. The material sequenced was blood, taken from a patient whose treatment included radiotherapy and nephrectomy. The receptors originated from a woman in her forties or fifties with renal cell carcinoma.

This clone was observed at least ten times. The chain has TRBV7-9 and TRBJ2-5; a weak D match, TRBD2 (6 bases). Trimming removed 8 bases at V and 4 bases at J, with 14 bases between. The V gene's germline CDR1 is SEHNR and CDR2 FQNEAQ (reference sequence). The CDR3 runs to 13 residues. CDR3 nucleotides: TGTGCCAGCGAATCTAGCGCCAGAGAGACCCAGTACTTC. This encodes CASESSARETQYF.

This chain uses TRBV5-1 with TRBJ2-2; TRBD2 aligns across 7 bases. With 5 bases clipped from V and 4 bases from J, the junction kept 11 bases outside the gene matches. Germline values: CDR1 SGHRS, CDR2 YFSETQ. The CDR3 is made up of 16 amino acids. The CDR3 reads CASSPRGDTGTGELFF. CDR3 nucleotide sequence: TGCGCCAGCAGTCCCCGGGGGGATACGGGCACCGGGGAGCTGTTTTTT.